The T cell receptor (beta chain) described here comes from a study of blood T cell repertoires in COVID-19. Study as a whole: COVID-19 samples from acute and convalescent phases originated in the United States, Italy and Spain.

The repertoire was sequenced with immunoSEQ multiplex PCR; TCRdb's copy has only in-frame clones and lacks some. The sample carries around 150,000 clones, approximately 88% recorded once. The V end lost 3 bases, the J end lost 1 base, and 24 bases lay between the germline ends. The germline CDR1 and CDR2 sequences are MNHNS and SASEGT. This CDR3 is built from 19 residues. This clone was counted a single time. Sequences were obtained from peripheral blood. The clonotype was recovered from a woman aged 80 or over with active or convalescent COVID-19. This chain joins TRBV6-1 and TRBJ1-1; D might be TRBD1 (6 bases). The DNA for the CDR3 is TGTGCCAGCAGTGATCTACATGGGTTCGGACAGCCCGGGAACACTGAAGCTTTCTTT. Encoded protein: CASSDLHGFGQPGNTEAFF.